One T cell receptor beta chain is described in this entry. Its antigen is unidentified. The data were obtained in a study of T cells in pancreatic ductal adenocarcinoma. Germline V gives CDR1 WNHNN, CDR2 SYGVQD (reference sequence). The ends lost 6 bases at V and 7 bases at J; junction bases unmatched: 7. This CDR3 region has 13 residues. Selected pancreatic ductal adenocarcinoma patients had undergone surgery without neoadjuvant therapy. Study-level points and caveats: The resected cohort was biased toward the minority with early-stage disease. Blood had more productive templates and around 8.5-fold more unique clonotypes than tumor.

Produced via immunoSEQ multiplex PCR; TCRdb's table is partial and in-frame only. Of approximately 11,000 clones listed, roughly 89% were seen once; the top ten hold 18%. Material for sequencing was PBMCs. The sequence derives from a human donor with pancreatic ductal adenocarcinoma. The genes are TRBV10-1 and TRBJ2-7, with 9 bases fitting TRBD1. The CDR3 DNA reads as TGCGCCAGCAGCCCGGGACAGGGTGGGGAGCAGTACTTC. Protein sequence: CASSPGQGGEQYF.